The sequence of this T cell receptor (beta chain) was determined in a study of blood T cells in healthy people across ages (dated by TCRdb to about 2015). In the study overall: Template switching captured roughly one uniquely barcoded TCR beta cDNA molecule per two T cells in model experiments. Age-related changes in TCR beta repertoire diversity were measured in the study by deep sequencing normalized with unique cDNA molecular identifiers. The donors were split into four age groups: young (average around 15 years), middle-aged (about 40), aged (approximately 60) and long-lived (under 85). To avoid experimental bias, donors of different ages were spread randomly across the sequencing lanes. The study analyzed two additional independent replicas of 1 million unique cDNA reads from the same blood draw for two donors, one aged 18 to 30 and one aged 80 or older. Study-level results and caveats: Because the CMV infection status of the donors was unknown, age-related changes in expanded clonotypes may potentially have been confounded. Estimates of total diversity based on one million sequenced T cells were considered lower bounds and underestimates. Since profiling was done on bulk unsorted PBMCs, naive and antigen-experienced compartments could not be conclusively compared. As age increased, observed TCR beta diversity per million T cells dropped in a roughly linear way, and a significant reduction was already evident by age 40. Observed TCR beta diversity correlated strongly with the percentage of naive T cells measured by flow cytometry. Compared with the aged group, the long-lived group had more naive CD4+ T cells, fewer expanded clones and increased TCR diversity, a pattern suggesting age selection.

Donors were a few dozen systemically healthy Caucasian individuals from Russia aged roughly 6 to 95 years. Around 9.7 milliliters of peripheral blood were collected from each donor into EDTA-treated Vacutainer tubes. Ficoll-Paque density-gradient centrifugation was used to isolate PBMCs, with at least 6 million per sample. Trizol reagent was used to extract total RNA from PBMCs, with at least 5.5 micrograms per sample. The percentages of naive CD45RAhigh/CD27high T cells were determined by flow cytometry on a PBMC aliquot from every donor. To prepare the library, 5' RACE was applied. These reads were obtained on an Illumina HiSeq 2500. The second PCR ran for roughly 7 to 11 cycles and used a J-beta primer mix along with a sample-barcoded 5' primer. A template-switch 5' adaptor carrying 12 random nucleotides introduced a unique molecular identifier onto each TCR beta cDNA molecule. Each sample yielded at least 2.5 million CDR3-containing paired-end reads. First-strand cDNA was synthesized from all RNA with the Mint cDNA synthesis kit, primed by a TRBC-specific oligonucleotide. Following uracil-DNA glycosylase treatment, a first 18-cycle PCR with universal primers M1SS and BC2_uni_R was performed on all cDNA. On the authors' methods: For normalization, 1 million high-quality reads were randomly selected from each sample, with every read carrying a distinct molecular identifier. Reads with shared molecular identifiers were discarded instead of being binned into consensus sequences. CDR3 identification, clonotype clustering and error correction used MiTCR with a Q25 quality threshold and the strictest error-elimination algorithm. Lower-bound total TCR beta diversity was estimated with a nonparametric unseen species model using Euler transformation. The public reads were quality trimmed at Q25 with fastp and then assembled into clones with MiXCR by TCRdb, keeping productive beta chains. Each CDR3 protein gets just one entry, which takes the most common genes and DNA from the rows behind it. The V and J calls shown here were made by TCRdb, not taken from the authors' results. This sample lists about 680,000 distinct CDR3 sequences; 49% were detected once. The ten largest clones take up roughly a third of the sample.

This clonotype was observed a handful of times. Its binding antigen is unknown. The input lacks base qualities; no much larger clone sits a single base away. V and J are trimmed by 0 bases and 1 base, and the gene matches miss 14 bases of the junction. The cysteine opens and the phenylalanine closes a CDR3 of 18 amino acids. Just the 54-base CDR3 DNA is kept, in frame starting at base 1. CDR1 and CDR2, looked up from the germline V gene (reference sequence), are DFQATT and SNEGSKA. Sequenced: blood. The TCR sequence derives from a woman aged 60 to 75 in good health. This receptor chain uses TRBV20-1 and TRBJ2-7; 8 middle bases align to TRBD2. The CDR3 protein sequence reads: CSARDYSQSGRGSYEQYF. The DNA sequence is as follows: TGCAGTGCTAGAGACTATTCGCAGAGCGGGAGAGGATCCTACGAGCAGTACTTC.